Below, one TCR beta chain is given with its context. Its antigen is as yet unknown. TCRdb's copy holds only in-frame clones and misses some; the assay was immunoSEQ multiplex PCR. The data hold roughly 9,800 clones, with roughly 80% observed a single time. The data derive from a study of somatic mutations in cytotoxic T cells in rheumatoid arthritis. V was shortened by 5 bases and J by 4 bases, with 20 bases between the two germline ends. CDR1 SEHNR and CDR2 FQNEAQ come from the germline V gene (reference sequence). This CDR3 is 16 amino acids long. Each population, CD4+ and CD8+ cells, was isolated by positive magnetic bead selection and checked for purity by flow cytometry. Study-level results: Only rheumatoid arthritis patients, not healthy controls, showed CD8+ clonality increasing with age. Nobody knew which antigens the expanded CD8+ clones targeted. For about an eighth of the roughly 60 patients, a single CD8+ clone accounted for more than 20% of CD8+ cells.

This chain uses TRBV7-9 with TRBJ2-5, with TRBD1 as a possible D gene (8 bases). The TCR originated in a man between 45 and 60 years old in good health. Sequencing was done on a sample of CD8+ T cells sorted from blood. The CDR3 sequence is CASSPRGRELGETQYF. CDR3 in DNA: TGTGCCAGCAGCCCCAGGGGGCGGGAGTTAGGAGAGACCCAGTACTTC.